The clone carrying this T cell receptor beta chain was found a few times. Its antigen remains unidentified. PCR amplification relied on 60 Vbeta primers (plus 13 Jbeta primers). Profiled with immunoSEQ multiplex PCR; TCRdb holds only in-frame clones, not every one. Counted here are about 180,000 clones, 82% occurring once; the ten biggest clones make up 1.5% to 1.9%. Germline CDR1 is ENHRY and CDR2 is SYGVKD. J lost 5 bases, V lost 5 bases, and 2 bases had no gene match. The CDR3 is 12 amino acids. This sample was taken from a study of cytomegalovirus exposure and HLA in healthy donors. Study findings and constraints: Most of the TCR beta V segments (in an earlier analysis) were productive either about 87% or about 30% of the time. Roughly uniform depth of sequencing across donors was assumed in presence/absence analyses. Trimming of TCR beta V- and J-genes showed a link, identified in a later analysis, to a missense DCLRE1C variant.

Sample: PBMCs. This receptor was taken from a man between 40 and 49 years old in good health and CMV-seronegative. The chain couples TRBV10-3 to TRBJ2-7; 8 bases fit TRBD1. The chain's CDR3 is CAISSGGHEQYF. The CDR3 DNA follows: TGTGCCATCAGTTCAGGGGGCCACGAGCAGTACTTC.